This record looks at one T cell receptor (beta chain) sequence and its context. Its antigen is still unknown. No base quality information exists; no much larger clone differs at one position. The sample belongs to a study of blood T cell repertoires in COVID-19 (TCRdb year 2020). For context, the study as a whole: Samples from collaborators originated in the United States, Italy and Spain and spanned both the acute and convalescent phases of COVID-19. The prospective study material was composed of cDNA or gDNA derived from T cells, B-cell-depleted T cells, or PBMCs. Subjects who had been exposed to COVID-19, were actively infected with it, or had recovered from it provided the deeply sampled blood TCRbeta repertoires that made up the dataset. The repertoires were released in a freely available public database meant as a resource for research on the immune response to SARS-CoV-2. The samples were drawn from the first 160 participants of the ongoing ImmuneRACE study and from 950 to 1,500 subjects provided by 6 global collaborators. A de-identified subject ID, COVID-19 status, age in years and sex were almost always included in the sample metadata. Where HLA class I and class II types were available, the types were taken from metadata supplied by the sample provider, not from assay-based typing.

Study-wide conclusions, independent of this receptor: The amount of clinical and demographic metadata varied by source and participant and was provided uncurated.

Each collaborating institution followed its own protocols to collect whole blood in K2EDTA tubes. For TCRbeta analysis, collaborators shipped samples in one of three forms: frozen whole blood, isolated PBMCs, or DNA extracted from either of those sample types. TCRbeta CDR3 regions were amplified from genomic DNA using the immunoSEQ Assay, a bias-controlled multiplex PCR. The original pipeline was this. The number of nucleated cells in each sample was estimated from the amplification of reference gene primers within the assay. To quantify the absolute abundance of each unique TCRbeta CDR3 rearrangement, sequence reads were collapsed and filtered. For each sample, productive Simpson clonality was calculated as the square root of Simpson's diversity index over productive rearrangements. As stored in TCRdb, this immuneACCESS dataset retains in-frame rearrangements with V and J assigned. A fraction of the clones does not appear; measured against another copy, unresolved V genes explain less than half of the discrepancy, and the remainder lacks a known reason. Clone size and the V and J calls come from that table; the DNA yielded D and trimming. This sample gives 100,000 to 150,000 clones in total; 70% to 75% of them show up just once. The biggest ten clones account for less than 6.5% of the sample.

The cysteine opens and the phenylalanine closes a CDR3 of 19 amino acids. This entry keeps only the CDR3 DNA: 57 bases, framed from base 1. V lost 4 bases and J lost 6 bases, and the count of bases not matched to a germline gene is 22. The germline V gene yields MNHNS for CDR1 and SASEGT for CDR2. The sequenced sample was peripheral blood. Recombination connected TRBV6-1 to TRBJ1-2, with 8 bases in between that match TRBD1. The receptor was isolated from a man aged 60 to 75 with acute or convalescent COVID-19. The CDR3 protein: CASSVGRGLSRWGPDGYTF. The bases are TGTGCCAGCAGTGTAGGCAGGGGGCTGAGCCGATGGGGGCCCGATGGCTACACCTTC.